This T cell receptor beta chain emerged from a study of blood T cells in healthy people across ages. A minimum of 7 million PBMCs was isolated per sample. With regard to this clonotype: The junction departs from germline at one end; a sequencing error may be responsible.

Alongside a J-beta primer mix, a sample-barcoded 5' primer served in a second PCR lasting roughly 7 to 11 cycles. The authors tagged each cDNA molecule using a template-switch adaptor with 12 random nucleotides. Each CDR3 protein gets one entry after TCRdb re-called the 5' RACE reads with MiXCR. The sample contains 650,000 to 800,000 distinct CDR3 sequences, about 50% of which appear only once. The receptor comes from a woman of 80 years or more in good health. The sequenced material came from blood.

Here the CDR3 DNA reads TGTGCCAGCGGTGAAAACCTGAGAAGCTCCTACAATGAGCAGTACTTC. Translation gives CASGENLRSSYNEQYF. The V call is TRBV6-1, the J call TRBJ2-1; no reliable D call. The J call is in doubt because the DNA end fits TRBJ2-7 better. The CDR3 is 16 amino acids. The V gene's germline CDR1 is MNHNS and CDR2 SASEGT.